Listed below are T cell receptor beta chains from one sample, sequenced in a study of cytomegalovirus exposure and HLA in healthy donors. Generated by immunoSEQ multiplex PCR, the TCRdb table keeps only in-frame clones and is missing some. The sample has around 300,000 clones, around two thirds seen once. The specimen sequenced was PBMCs. Receptor source: a female donor in good health and CMV-seronegative. Both conserved end residues are part of each CDR3. Fields, in order: J gene, D gene, V gene, clone size, CDR3 DNA, CDR3 protein. The D gene is left open where the match is weak. Clone size is given for some rows only: seen once, a few or many times, or a class if the clone is expanded.

TRBJ2-5 - TRBV25-1 - TGTGCCAGCAGTGAGTTGGAGAAAGAGACCCAGTACTTC CASSELEKETQYF
TRBJ2-2 - TRBV19 - TGTGCCAGCCGGCAGGCCGGGGAGCTGTTTTTT CASRQAGELFF
TRBJ2-1 - TRBV27 - TGTGCCAGCAGTTCTGGATATGGCGGCTACAATGAGCAGTTCTTC CASSSGYGGYNEQFF
TRBJ1-5 - TRBV7-8 - TGTGCCAGCAGCTTAGGCAGTTATCAGCCCCAGCATTTT CASSLGSYQPQHF
TRBJ2-5 TRBD1 TRBV18 - TGTGCCAGCTCACCCGGGACAGGGTCTCGGGAGCAGTACTTC CASSPGTGSREQYF
TRBJ1-2 - TRBV5-6 - TGTGCCAGCAGCTCGGACAGTCTTCATGGCTACACCTTC CASSSDSLHGYTF
TRBJ1-1 - TRBV6-5 - TGTGCCAGCAAAAACCGGGCAGGGCTCAACACTGAAGCTTTCTTT CASKNRAGLNTEAFF
TRBJ2-3 TRBD2 TRBV4-2 - TGTGCCAGCAGCCTCCAACCGGGACTAGCGGGATGGACGCAGTATTTT CASSLQPGLAGWTQYF
TRBJ2-7 - TRBV5-6 - TGTGCCAGCAGCTGGGGAGACCCCAACTACGAGCAGTACTTC CASSWGDPNYEQYF
TRBJ2-1 TRBD2 TRBV10-3 - TGTGCCATCAGTGAGGGAATAATAGCGGGAGGGCTCAATGAGCAGTTCTTC CAISEGIIAGGLNEQFF
TRBJ2-1 - TRBV15 - TGTGCCACCAGCAGAGGCGGGACAGTTAACAATGAGCAGTTCTTC CATSRGGTVNNEQFF
TRBJ1-1 - TRBV2 - TGTGCCACCCTTTTACAGGGTTACACTGAAGCTTTCTTT CATLLQGYTEAFF
TRBJ2-1 TRBD1 TRBV7-9 - TGTGCCAGCAGCTCGAGGACAGGGGGGAATGAGCAGTTCTTC CASSSRTGGNEQFF
TRBJ1-6 - TRBV30 - TGTGCCTGGGGAGACAGGAGAGATTCACCCCTCCACTTT CAWGDRRDSPLHF
TRBJ2-7 - TRBV15 - TGTGCCACCAGCAGAGAGGGCAGCGGCTCCTACGAGCAGTACTTC CATSREGSGSYEQYF
TRBJ1-3 TRBD1 TRBV27 - TGTGCCAGCAGTTTATTTAAGGGGACAGCCAACTCTGGAAACACCATATATTTT CASSLFKGTANSGNTIYF
TRBJ1-1 TRBD1 TRBV7-2 few TGTGCCAGCAGCCCGAACAGGGGGGGGAACACTGAAGCTTTCTTT CASSPNRGGNTEAFF
TRBJ1-1 TRBD1 TRBV7-2 - TGTGCCAGCAGCTTAAGGGGGCAGAGGAACACTGAAGCTTTCTTT CASSLRGQRNTEAFF
TRBJ1-2 TRBD1 TRBV6-5 once TGTGCCAGCAGTCCTATACAGGGGGCTGCGGGCTACACCTTC CASSPIQGAAGYTF
TRBJ1-5 - TRBV2 - TGTGCCAGCAGTGGCAGGAATAGCAATCAGCCCCAGCATTTT CASSGRNSNQPQHF
TRBJ2-2 TRBD2 TRBV11-2 - TGTGCCAGCAGCTTACGCGGACTAGCAAACACCGGGGAGCTGTTTTTT CASSLRGLANTGELFF
TRBJ2-7 - TRBV5-4 - TGTGCCAGCAGCTTGGGAGGGTCGGGATACGAGCAGTACTTC CASSLGGSGYEQYF
TRBJ2-7 - TRBV7-8 - TGTGCCAGCGGCGGGCCCTTATGGGACTTC CASGGPLWDF
TRBJ1-1 TRBD1 TRBV5-1 - TGCGCCAGCAGATACGGGACAGTGAGGGGCTCCACTGAAGCTTTCTTT CASRYGTVRGSTEAFF
TRBJ2-1 TRBD2 TRBV6-4 - TGTGCCAGCAGCCTTACTAGCGGGGAAGGCAATGAGCAGTTCTTC CASSLTSGEGNEQFF
TRBJ1-2 - TRBV25-1 few TGTGCCAGCGGGCAGGGAGGGGGATATGGCTACACCTTC CASGQGGGYGYTF
TRBJ2-7 - TRBV19 - TGTGCCAGTAGTAGTCCCCGGGACACTGGGACCTACGAGCAGTACTTC CASSSPRDTGTYEQYF
TRBJ2-1 - TRBV10-1 - TGCGCCAGCAGTGAGGGGACAATAAATGAGCAGTTCTTC CASSEGTINEQFF
TRBJ2-3 TRBD2 TRBV12-5 - TGTGCTAGTGGTTTGGGCCCTAAGCGGGAGGGCCGAGATACGCAGTATTTT CASGLGPKREGRDTQYF
TRBJ2-7 TRBD2 TRBV10-3 - TGTGCCATCAGCGACATAGCGGGAGGGAATTACGAGCAGTACTTC CAISDIAGGNYEQYF